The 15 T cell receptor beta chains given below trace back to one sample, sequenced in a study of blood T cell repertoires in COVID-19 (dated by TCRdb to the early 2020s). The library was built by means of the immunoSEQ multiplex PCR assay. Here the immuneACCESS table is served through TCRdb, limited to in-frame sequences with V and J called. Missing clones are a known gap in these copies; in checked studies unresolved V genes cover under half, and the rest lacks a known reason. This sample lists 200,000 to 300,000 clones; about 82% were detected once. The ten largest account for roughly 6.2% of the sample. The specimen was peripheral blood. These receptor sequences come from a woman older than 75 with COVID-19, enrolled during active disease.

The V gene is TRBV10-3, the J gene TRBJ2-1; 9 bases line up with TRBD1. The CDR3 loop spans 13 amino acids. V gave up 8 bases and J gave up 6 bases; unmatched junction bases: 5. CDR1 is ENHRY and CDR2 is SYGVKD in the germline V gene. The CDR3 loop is CAIETGGSNEQFF. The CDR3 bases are TGTGCCATCGAGACAGGGGGATCCAATGAGCAGTTCTTC.

The CDR3 sequence: CASSTTSNSNQPQHF. Here the CDR3 DNA reads TGTGCCAGCAGTACCACAAGTAATAGCAATCAGCCCCAGCATTTT. The rearrangement uses TRBV6-6 and TRBJ1-5; no clear D gene. The ends were cut back, 5 bases at V and 0 bases at J, with 11 bases in the middle. CDR3 length: 15 residues. From germline, CDR1 is MNHNY and CDR2 SVGAGI (reference sequence).

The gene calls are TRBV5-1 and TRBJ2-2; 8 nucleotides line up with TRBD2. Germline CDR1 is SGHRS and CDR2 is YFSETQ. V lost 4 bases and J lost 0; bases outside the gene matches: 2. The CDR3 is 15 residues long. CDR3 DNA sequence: TGCGCCAGCAGCACACTAGCGGCGAACACCGGGGAGCTGTTTTTT. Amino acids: CASSTLAANTGELFF.

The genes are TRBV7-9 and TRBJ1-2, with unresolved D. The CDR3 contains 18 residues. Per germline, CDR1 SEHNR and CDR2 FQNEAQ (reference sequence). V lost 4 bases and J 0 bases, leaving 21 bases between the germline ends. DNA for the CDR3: TGTGCCAGCAGCTCTGGACCGGAGGACCCCCTAACTAACTATGGCTACACCTTC. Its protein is CASSSGPEDPLTNYGYTF.

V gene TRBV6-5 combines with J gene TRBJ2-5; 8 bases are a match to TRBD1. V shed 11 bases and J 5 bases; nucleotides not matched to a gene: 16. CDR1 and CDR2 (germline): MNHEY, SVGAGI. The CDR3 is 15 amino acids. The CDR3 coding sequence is TGTGCCGCGCAAAGAGGACAGGGATACGGGGAGACCCAGTACTTC. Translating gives CAAQRGQGYGETQYF.

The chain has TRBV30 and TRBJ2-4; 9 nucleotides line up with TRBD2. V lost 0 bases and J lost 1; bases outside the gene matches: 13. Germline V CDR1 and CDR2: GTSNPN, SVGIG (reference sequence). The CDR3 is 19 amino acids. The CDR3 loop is CAWSVGGSGGREAKNIQYF. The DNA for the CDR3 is TGTGCCTGGAGTGTAGGTGGTAGCGGGGGCCGGGAGGCCAAAAACATTCAGTACTTC.

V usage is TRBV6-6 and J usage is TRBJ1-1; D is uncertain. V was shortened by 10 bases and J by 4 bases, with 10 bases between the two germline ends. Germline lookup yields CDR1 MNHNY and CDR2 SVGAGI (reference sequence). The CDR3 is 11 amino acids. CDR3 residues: CATTVGTEAFF. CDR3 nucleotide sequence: TGTGCCACTACAGTGGGCACTGAAGCTTTCTTT.

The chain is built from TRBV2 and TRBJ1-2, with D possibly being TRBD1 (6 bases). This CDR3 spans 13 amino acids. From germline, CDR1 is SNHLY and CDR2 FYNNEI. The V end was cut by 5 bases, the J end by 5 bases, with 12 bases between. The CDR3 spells CASSIQGWYGYTF. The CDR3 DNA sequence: TGTGCCAGCAGTATTCAGGGGTGGTATGGCTACACCTTC. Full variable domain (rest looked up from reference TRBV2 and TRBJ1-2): EPEVTQTPSHQVTQMGQEVILRCVPISNHLYFYWYRQILGQKVEFLVSFYNNEISEKSEIFDDQFSVERPDGSNFTLKIRSTKLEDSAMYFCASSIQGWYGYTFGSGTRLTVV.

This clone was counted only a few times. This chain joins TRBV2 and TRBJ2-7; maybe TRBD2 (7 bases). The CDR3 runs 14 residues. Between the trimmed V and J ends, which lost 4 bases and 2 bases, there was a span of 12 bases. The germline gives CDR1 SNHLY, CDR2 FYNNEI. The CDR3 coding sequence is TGTGCCAGCAGTGTGGTAGGGGGGGCCTACGAGCAGTACTTC. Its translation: CASSVVGGAYEQYF.

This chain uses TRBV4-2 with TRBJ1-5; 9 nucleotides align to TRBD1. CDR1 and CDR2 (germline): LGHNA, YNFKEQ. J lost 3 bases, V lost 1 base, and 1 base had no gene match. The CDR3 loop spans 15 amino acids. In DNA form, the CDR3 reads TGTGCCAGCAGCCAAGGGACAGGGGACAATCAGCCCCAGCATTTT. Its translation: CASSQGTGDNQPQHF.

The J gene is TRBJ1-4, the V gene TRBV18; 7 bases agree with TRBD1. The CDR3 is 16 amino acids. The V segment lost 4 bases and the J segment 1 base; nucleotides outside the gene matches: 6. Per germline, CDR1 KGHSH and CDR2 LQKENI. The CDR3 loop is CASSLNQGVTNEKLFF. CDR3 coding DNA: TGTGCCAGCTCACTGAACCAGGGGGTAACTAATGAAAAACTGTTTTTT.

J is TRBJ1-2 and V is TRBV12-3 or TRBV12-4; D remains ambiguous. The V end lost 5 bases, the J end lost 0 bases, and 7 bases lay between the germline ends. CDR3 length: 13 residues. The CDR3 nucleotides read TGTGCCAGCAGTCCGACAACTAACTATGGCTACACCTTC. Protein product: CASSPTTNYGYTF.

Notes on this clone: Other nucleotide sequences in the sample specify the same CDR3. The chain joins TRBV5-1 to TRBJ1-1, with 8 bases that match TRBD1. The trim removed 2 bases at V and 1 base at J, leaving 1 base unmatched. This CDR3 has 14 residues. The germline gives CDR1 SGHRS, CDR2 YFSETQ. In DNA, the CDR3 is TGCGCCAGCAGCTTACAGGGGGGGAACACTGAAGCTTTCTTT. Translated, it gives CASSLQGGNTEAFF.

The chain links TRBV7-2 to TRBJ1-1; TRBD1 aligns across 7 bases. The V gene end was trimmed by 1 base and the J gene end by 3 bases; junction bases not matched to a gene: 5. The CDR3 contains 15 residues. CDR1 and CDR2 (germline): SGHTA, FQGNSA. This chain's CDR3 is CASSLGRDSYTEAFF. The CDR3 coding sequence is TGTGCCAGCAGCTTAGGGAGGGACAGCTACACTGAAGCTTTCTTT.

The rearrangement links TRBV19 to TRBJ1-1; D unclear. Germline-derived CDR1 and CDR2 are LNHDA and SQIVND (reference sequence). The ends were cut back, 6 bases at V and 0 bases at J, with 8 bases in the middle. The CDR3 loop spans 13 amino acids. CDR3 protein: CASRRHMNTEAFF. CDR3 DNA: TGTGCCAGTAGGAGACACATGAACACTGAAGCTTTCTTT.